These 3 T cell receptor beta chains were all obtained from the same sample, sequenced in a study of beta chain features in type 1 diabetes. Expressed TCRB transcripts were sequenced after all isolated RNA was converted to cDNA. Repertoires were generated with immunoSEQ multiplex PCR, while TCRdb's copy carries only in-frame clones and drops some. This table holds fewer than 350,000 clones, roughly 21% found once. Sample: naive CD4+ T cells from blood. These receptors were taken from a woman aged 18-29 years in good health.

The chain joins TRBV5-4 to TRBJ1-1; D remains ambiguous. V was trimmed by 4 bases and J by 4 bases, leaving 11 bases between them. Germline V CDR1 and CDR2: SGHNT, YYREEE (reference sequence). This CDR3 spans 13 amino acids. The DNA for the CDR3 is TGTGCCAGCAGCCCCGGGGTCCGCACTGAAGCTTTCTTT. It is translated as CASSPGVRTEAFF.

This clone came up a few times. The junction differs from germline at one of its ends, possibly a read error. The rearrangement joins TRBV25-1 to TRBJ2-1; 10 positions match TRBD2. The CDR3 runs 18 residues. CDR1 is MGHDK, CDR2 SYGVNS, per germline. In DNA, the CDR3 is TGTGCCAGCAGTGTCCCGCCGAGGACTAGCGGACCTTCTACGTGGGAGCTCTTC. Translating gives CASSVPPRTSGPSTWELF.

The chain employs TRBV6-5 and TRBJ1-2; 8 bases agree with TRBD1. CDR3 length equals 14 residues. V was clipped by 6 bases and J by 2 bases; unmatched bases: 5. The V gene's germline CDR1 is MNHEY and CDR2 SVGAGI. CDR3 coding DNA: TGTGCCAGCAGAAGACAGGGGTTGAACTATGGCTACACCTTC. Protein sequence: CASRRQGLNYGYTF.